One and the same sample provided the 4 T cell receptor beta chains below, sequenced in a study of beta chain features in type 1 diabetes (dated by TCRdb to 2017 to 2018). Results the study describes overall, beyond this receptor: In all four CD4+ subsets, TCRB CDR3 length was moderately but significantly shorter in type 1 diabetes patients.

Library prep was done by the immunoSEQ multiplex PCR assay. The High Capacity cDNA Reverse Transcription Kit was used to reverse transcribe all of the isolated RNA, meaning that expressed TCRB transcripts were what got sequenced. TCRdb mirrors the immuneACCESS table, restricted to in-frame sequences. Some clones are absent from its copies; in checked studies, under half trace to an unresolved V gene, and the reason for the others is unknown. The sample table lists around 710,000 clones, under 15% of them with a count of one. Clones ranked in the top ten supply 0.09% to 0.15% of the sample. Their antigens remain unidentified. Sequencing used naive CD4+ T cells from blood. What the cell subset or site label conveys for this sample: true naive CD4+ T cells. The receptors shown here come from a young man with type 1 diabetes.

The V and J genes are TRBV2 and TRBJ2-7; D remains unclear. CDR3 length: 15 amino acids. V lost 4 bases and J 0 bases, leaving 13 bases between the germline ends. CDR1 is SNHLY, CDR2 FYNNEI, per germline. The DNA for the CDR3 is TGTGCCAGCAGTGCCGGGTCTACCGTCTCCTACGAGCAGTACTTC. Translation gives CASSAGSTVSYEQYF.

This clone appeared a few times. The CDR3 region is CASSRDGPESYEQYF. The CDR3 DNA is TGTGCCAGCAGCAGGGACGGTCCCGAATCCTACGAGCAGTACTTC. The chain couples TRBV21-1 to TRBJ2-7. TRBV21-1 represents a pseudogene. The CDR3 totals 15 residues.

The CDR3 DNA reads as TGCGCCAGCAACCAGGACAACGAGCAGTACTTC. Translation gives CASNQDNEQYF. The chain links TRBV5-1 to TRBJ2-5, with D maybe TRBD1 (5 bases). The J call may be incorrect, as the DNA end agrees better with TRBJ2-7. The CDR3 contains 11 residues. Germline V gene data show CDR1 as SGHRS and CDR2 as YFSETQ.

This chain uses TRBV7-6 with TRBJ2-3; D uncertain. Looked up from germline, CDR1 is SGHVS and CDR2 is FNYEAQ. Trimming removed 5 bases at V and 0 bases at J, with 18 bases between. The CDR3 has 17 amino acids. The DNA of the CDR3 is TGTGCCAGCAGCCCCAAAGTCGGCAGATCTAGCACAGATACGCAGTATTTT. This codes for CASSPKVGRSSTDTQYF.